These 11 T cell receptor beta chains were sequenced from one sample in a study of T cells in Graves' hyperthyroidism and ophthalmopathy (dated by TCRdb to the late 2010s). Library generation was performed with multiplex PCR. Data came from an Illumina HiSeq 2000. Amplification of TCR beta CDR3 regions was carried out from RNA transcripts. The first round of RT-PCR for the TCR CDR3 was performed with the HTBI primer set and the Qiagen OneStep RT-PCR kit. TCRdb reprocessing: public reads trimmed at Q25 with fastp, clones called with MiXCR, in-frame beta chains kept. Each entry merges the rows of one CDR3 protein and shows their most common DNA and genes. The sample table records 530,000 or so distinct CDR3 sequences; less than 25% of these occur just once. The ten largest clones add up to about 10% of the sample. The sample consisted of blood. These receptors were taken from a woman aged 30 to 39 with Graves' ophthalmopathy.

The rearrangement links TRBV30 to TRBJ1-1; possibly TRBD1 for D (6 bases). This CDR3 comprises 14 residues. Germline CDR1 and CDR2: GTSNPN and SVGIG (reference sequence). V was cut by 4 bases and J by 1 base, with 13 bases left in between. As DNA, the CDR3 is TGTGCCTGGACGGGCGGGGGCGGGAACACTGAAGCTTTCTTT. Protein: CAWTGGGGNTEAFF.

The chain joins TRBV7-9 to TRBJ1-2; D not resolved. Germline-derived CDR1 and CDR2 are SEHNR and FQNEAQ (reference sequence). V was pared by 7 bases and J by 8 bases, with 17 bases between. There are 13 residues in the CDR3. CDR3 protein: CASTFSPAKGYTF. As DNA, the CDR3 is TGTGCCAGCACCTTCAGCCCCGCTAAGGGCTACACCTTC. The full variable domain, in which reference TRBV7-9 and TRBJ1-2 provide the parts outside the CDR3, is DTGVSQNPRHKITKRGQNVTFRCDPISEHNRLYWYRQTLGQGPEFLTYFQNEAQLEKSRLLSDRFSAERPKGSFSTLEIQRTEQGDSAMYLCASTFSPAKGYTFGSGTRLTVV.

With respect to this clonotype: A junction boundary mismatches the germline segment, possibly from a read error. The rearrangement joins TRBV12-3 or TRBV12-4 to TRBJ2-5, with 11 bases matching TRBD2. The CDR3 spans 15 residues. CDR3 protein: CASSLAGGRGETQYF. The CDR3 region has the DNA TGTGCCAGCAGTCTAGCGGGGGGCCGGGGAGAGACCCAGTACTTC.

V is TRBV28 and J is TRBJ1-5; a weak D match, TRBD1 (6 bases). The CDR3 spans 16 residues. The V gene's germline CDR1 is MDHEN and CDR2 SYDVKM. Trimming cost V 5 bases and J 2 bases, with 16 bases left between them. The CDR3 region is CASSLQTGLRNQPQHF. CDR3 nucleotides: TGTGCCAGCAGTCTCCAGACAGGATTGCGCAATCAGCCCCAGCATTTT.

In its sample, this clonotype was seen many times. This sequence joins TRBV9 and TRBJ2-2, with TRBD2 matching over 7 bases. The germline gives CDR1 SGDLS, CDR2 YYNGEE. The CDR3 is made up of 16 amino acids. After removal of 0 bases from V and 7 bases from J, the junction contained 9 bases not matched to a gene. CDR3 amino acids: CASSVGWEGRGGELFF. CDR3 DNA: TGTGCCAGCAGCGTAGGATGGGAGGGGCGAGGCGGGGAGCTGTTTTTT.

This clonotype was picked up many times. V is TRBV6-1 and J is TRBJ1-1; TRBD1 might be the D (6 bases). V gave up 7 bases and J gave up 0 bases, with 9 bases separating them. The CDR3 consists of 13 residues. Germline lookup yields CDR1 MNHNS and CDR2 SASEGT. In DNA, the CDR3 is TGTGCCAGCATTGACAGGTTGAACACTGAAGCTTTCTTT. Translated, it gives CASIDRLNTEAFF.

This clonotype was picked up many times. The chain carries TRBV19 and TRBJ1-2; 7 bases fit TRBD1. V gave up 6 bases and J gave up 2 bases; unmatched junction bases: 9. CDR3 length: 15 amino acids. The germline CDR1 and CDR2 sequences are LNHDA and SQIVND (reference sequence). The CDR3 DNA reads TGTGCCAGTAGCAACTACCCGACAGGGAACTATGGCTACACCTTC. It translates to CASSNYPTGNYGYTF.

In this sample, this clonotype turned up many times. The chain carries TRBV20-1 and TRBJ1-5, with D tentatively TRBD1 (5 bases). There are 14 residues in the CDR3. CDR1 and CDR2 (germline): DFQATT, SNEGSKA (reference sequence). The V end was cut by 4 bases, the J end by 6 bases, with 16 bases between. The CDR3 DNA follows: TGCAGTGCTACCCGGGACCTAGGAGGTCAGCCCCAGCATTTT. This gives the protein CSATRDLGGQPQHF.

This clonotype has a count of ten or more. The chain combines TRBV7-9 with TRBJ1-2; D unclear. The CDR3 runs to 12 residues. Trimming removed 4 bases at V and 7 bases at J, with 10 bases between. The germline V gene has CDR1 SEHNR and CDR2 FQNEAQ (reference sequence). CDR3 in DNA: TGTGCCAGCAGCTCGGCGGAAACTGGCTACACCTTC. The encoded protein is CASSSAETGYTF.

This clonotype was counted ten times or more. The V call is TRBV28, the J call TRBJ2-7; the D gene could be TRBD1 or TRBD2 (5 bases each). Trimming removed 1 base from V and 4 bases from J, with 14 bases in between. Germline V gene data show CDR1 as MDHEN and CDR2 as SYDVKM. The CDR3 extends over 15 amino acids. CDR3 loop: CASSLFGGREYEQYF. The DNA for the CDR3 is TGTGCCAGCAGTTTATTTGGCGGCAGGGAGTACGAGCAGTACTTC.

This clonotype was detected many times. The germline gene is not matched at one end of the junction; a read error may be the cause. The chain links TRBV10-3 to TRBJ1-3; D ambiguous. In germline, CDR1 is ENHRY, CDR2 SYGVKD. This CDR3 is built from 12 residues. CDR3 sequence (DNA): TGTGCCATTAGTGGTAATGGAAACACCATATATTTT. Translated, it gives CAISGNGNTIYF.